This T cell receptor (beta chain) was captured by sequencing in a study of shared clonotypes between healthy human individuals. For every subset, genomic DNA was evenly distributed across several immunoSEQ plates. In the original analysis: ImmunoSEQ yielded junction-only sequences lacking quality scores, so filtering differed. Some clones are missing from TCRdb's copy, which holds only in-frame ones; the method was immunoSEQ multiplex PCR. V and J calls and clone size are copied from that table; D and trimming were computed from the DNA. The table shows just over 2,000,000 clones, with 85% to 95% occurring only once. V shed 6 bases, J shed 4 bases, and the junction held 4 bases outside the gene matches. Looked up from germline, CDR1 is MNHEY and CDR2 is SMNVEV (reference sequence). The CDR3 totals 14 residues.

The receptor was derived from a man younger than 35 in good health. This sequence joins TRBV27 and TRBJ1-3; 9 positions match TRBD1. Material: naive CD4+ T cells sorted from blood. Subset defined: CD45RA+ positively selected. CDR3 protein: CASRRTGVGNTIYF. The CDR3 nucleotides are TGTGCCAGCAGACGGACAGGGGTGGGAAACACCATATATTTT.